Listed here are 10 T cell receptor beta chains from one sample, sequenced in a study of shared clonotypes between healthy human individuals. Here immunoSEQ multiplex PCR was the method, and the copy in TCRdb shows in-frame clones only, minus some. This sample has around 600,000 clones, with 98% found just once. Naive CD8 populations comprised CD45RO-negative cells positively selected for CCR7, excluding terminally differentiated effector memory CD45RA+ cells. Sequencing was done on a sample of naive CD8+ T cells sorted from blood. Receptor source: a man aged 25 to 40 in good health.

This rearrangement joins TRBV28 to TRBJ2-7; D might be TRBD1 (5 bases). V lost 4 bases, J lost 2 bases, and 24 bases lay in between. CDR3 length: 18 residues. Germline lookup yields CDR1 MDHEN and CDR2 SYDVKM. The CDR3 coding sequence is TGTGCCAGCAGTTCGAGAGGAGCAGGCCAGGGCGCAACCTACGAGCAGTACTTC. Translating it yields CASSSRGAGQGATYEQYF.

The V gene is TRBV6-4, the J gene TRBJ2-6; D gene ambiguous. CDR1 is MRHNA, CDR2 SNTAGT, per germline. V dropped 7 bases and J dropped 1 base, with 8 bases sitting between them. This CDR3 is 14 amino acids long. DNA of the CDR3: TGTGCCAGCAAGCCTCAGTCTGGGGCCAACGTCCTGACTTTC. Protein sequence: CASKPQSGANVLTF.

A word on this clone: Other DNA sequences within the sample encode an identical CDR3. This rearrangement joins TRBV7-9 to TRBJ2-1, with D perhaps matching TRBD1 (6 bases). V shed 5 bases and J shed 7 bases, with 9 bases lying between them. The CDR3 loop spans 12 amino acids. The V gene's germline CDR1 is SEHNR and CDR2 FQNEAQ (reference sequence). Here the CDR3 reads CASSPQGNEQFF. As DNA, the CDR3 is TGTGCCAGCAGCCCTCAGGGGAATGAGCAGTTCTTC.

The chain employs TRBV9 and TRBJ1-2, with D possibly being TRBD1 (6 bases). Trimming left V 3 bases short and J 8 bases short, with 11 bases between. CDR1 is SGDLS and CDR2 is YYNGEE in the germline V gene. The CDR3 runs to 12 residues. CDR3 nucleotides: TGTGCCAGCAGCGACAGGGTTCGGGGCTACACCTTC. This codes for CASSDRVRGYTF.

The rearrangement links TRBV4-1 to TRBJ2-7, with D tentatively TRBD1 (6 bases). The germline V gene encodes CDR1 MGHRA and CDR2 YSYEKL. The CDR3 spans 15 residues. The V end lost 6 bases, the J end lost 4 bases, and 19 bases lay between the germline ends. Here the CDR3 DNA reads TGCGCCAGCAGACCCCTTGCCAGAGGGGGTTACGAGCAGTACTTC. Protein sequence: CASRPLARGGYEQYF.

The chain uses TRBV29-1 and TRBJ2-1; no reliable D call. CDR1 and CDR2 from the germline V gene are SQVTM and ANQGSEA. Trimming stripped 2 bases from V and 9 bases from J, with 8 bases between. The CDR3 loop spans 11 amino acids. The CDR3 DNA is TGCAGCGTTGAATCTGGTTCTGAGCAGTTCTTC. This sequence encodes CSVESGSEQFF.

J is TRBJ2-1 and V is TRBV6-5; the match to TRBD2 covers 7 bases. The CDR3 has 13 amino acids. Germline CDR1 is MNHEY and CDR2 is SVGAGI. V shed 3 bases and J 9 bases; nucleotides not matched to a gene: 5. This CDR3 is CASSYGGEGEQFF. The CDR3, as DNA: TGTGCCAGCAGTTATGGGGGGGAGGGTGAGCAGTTCTTC.

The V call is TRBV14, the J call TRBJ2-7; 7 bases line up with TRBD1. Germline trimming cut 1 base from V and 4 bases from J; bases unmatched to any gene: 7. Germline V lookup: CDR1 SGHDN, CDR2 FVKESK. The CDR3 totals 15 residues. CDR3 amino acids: CASSQALRGHYEQYF. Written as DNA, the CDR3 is TGTGCCAGCAGCCAAGCTTTAAGGGGGCATTACGAGCAGTACTTC.

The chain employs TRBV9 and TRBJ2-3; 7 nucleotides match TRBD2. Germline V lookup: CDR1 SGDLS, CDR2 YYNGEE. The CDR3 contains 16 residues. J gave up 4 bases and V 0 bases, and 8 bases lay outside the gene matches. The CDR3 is CASSVAGGSEADTQYF. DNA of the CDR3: TGTGCCAGCAGCGTAGCCGGCGGGAGCGAAGCAGATACGCAGTATTTT.

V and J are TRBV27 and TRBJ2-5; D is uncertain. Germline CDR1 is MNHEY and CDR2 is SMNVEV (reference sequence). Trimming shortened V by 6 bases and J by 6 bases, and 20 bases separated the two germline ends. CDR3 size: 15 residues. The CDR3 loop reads CASSPSTGPVQTQYF. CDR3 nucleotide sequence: TGTGCCAGCAGCCCTAGTACCGGGCCGGTCCAGACCCAGTACTTC.